Presented here are 2 T cell receptor beta chains from one specimen sequenced in a study of cytomegalovirus exposure and HLA in healthy donors. Researchers ran the PCR with 60 Vbeta and 13 Jbeta primers. Using immunoSEQ multiplex PCR, the repertoire was profiled, and TCRdb retains in-frame clones only, with some absent. The sample holds roughly 150,000 clones; roughly a tenth are singletons and the top ten take less than 2%. The material sequenced was PBMCs. These receptors were obtained from a male donor in good health and CMV-seronegative.

This clone was detected a few times. This rearrangement joins TRBV28 to TRBJ2-1; D call uncertain. Trimming stripped 6 bases from V and 10 bases from J, with 13 bases between. In germline, CDR1 is MDHEN, CDR2 SYDVKM. The CDR3 is made up of 12 amino acids. Here the CDR3 reads CASSFQRKEQFF. CDR3 nucleotide sequence: TGTGCCAGCAGCTTCCAGAGGAAGGAGCAGTTCTTC.

The CDR3 DNA sequence: TGTGCCAGCAGTTACTTCGGGGGGGCCTACGAGCAGTACTTC. It encodes CASSYFGGAYEQYF. The gene calls are TRBV6-5 and TRBJ2-7; 8 bases fit TRBD2. From germline, CDR1 is MNHEY and CDR2 SVGAGI. V trimming: 1 base; J trimming: 2 bases; junction bases outside the gene matches: 1. CDR3 length: 14 residues.